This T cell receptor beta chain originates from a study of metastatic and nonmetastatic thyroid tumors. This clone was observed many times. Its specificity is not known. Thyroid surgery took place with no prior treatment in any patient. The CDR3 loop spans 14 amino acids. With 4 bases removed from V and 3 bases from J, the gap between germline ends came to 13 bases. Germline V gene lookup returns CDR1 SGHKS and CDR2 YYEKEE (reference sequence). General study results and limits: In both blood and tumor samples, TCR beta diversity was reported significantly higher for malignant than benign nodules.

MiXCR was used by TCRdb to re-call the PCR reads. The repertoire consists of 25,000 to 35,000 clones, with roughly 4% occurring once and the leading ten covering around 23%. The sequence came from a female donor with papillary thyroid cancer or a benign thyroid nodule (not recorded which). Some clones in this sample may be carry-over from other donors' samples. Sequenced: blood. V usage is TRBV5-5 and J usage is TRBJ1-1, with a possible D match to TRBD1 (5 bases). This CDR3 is CASSIQEGYTEAFF. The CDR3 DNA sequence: TGTGCCAGCAGCATACAGGAGGGGTACACTGAAGCTTTCTTT.